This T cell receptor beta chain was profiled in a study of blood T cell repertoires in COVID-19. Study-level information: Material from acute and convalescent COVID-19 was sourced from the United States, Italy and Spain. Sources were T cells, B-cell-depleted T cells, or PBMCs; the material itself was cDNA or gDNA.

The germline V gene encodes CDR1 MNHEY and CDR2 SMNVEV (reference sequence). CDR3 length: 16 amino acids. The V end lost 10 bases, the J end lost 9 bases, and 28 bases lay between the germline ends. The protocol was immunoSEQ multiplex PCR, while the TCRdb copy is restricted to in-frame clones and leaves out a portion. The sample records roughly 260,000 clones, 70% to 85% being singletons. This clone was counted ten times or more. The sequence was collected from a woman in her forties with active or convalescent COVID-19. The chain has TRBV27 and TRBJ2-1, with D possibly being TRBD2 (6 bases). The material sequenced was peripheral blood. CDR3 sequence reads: CATTILTASGGAEQFF. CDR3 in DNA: TGTGCCACTACGATTCTGACGGCGAGCGGAGGGGCTGAGCAGTTCTTC.